A single sample is the source of the 14 T cell receptor beta chains below, sequenced in a study of identical twins. TCRdb processed the 5' RACE reads anew with MiXCR; each CDR3 protein has one entry. The sample carries 220,000 or so distinct CDR3 sequences, 5.5% to 7% recorded once. This sample was also put to use in a study of yellow fever vaccine responses in identical twins.

Specimen: memory (CD45RO+) T cells sorted from blood. The receptors were sampled from a woman aged 18 to 35 in good health.

The chain carries TRBV25-1 and TRBJ2-7, with D maybe TRBD1 (6 bases). CDR3 length: 11 amino acids. The V end was cut by 8 bases, the J end by 3 bases, with 8 bases between. Germline V gene data show CDR1 as MGHDK and CDR2 as SYGVNS. The CDR3 protein is CASSTGYEQYV. CDR3 coding DNA: TGTGCCAGCTCGACAGGCTACGAGCAGTACGTC.

This clonotype was seen repeatedly, ten times or more. The CDR3 loop reads CASSLRRESSYNEQFF. CDR3 bases: TGTGCCAGCAGTTTACGACGAGAGAGCTCCTACAATGAGCAGTTCTTC. The gene calls are TRBV12-3 or TRBV12-4 and TRBJ2-1; D uncertain. V was shortened by 2 bases and J by 0 bases, with 11 bases between the two germline ends. CDR3 length: 16 residues.

This clonotype appeared once. The chain couples TRBV18 to TRBJ2-2; 8 bases match TRBD2. The CDR3 is made up of 17 amino acids. Looked up from germline, CDR1 is KGHSH and CDR2 is LQKENI. Trimming at V came to 2 bases and at J to 6 bases, leaving 11 bases not matched to a gene. For the CDR3, the DNA is TGTGCCAGCTCACCAGCTATTCCGGGACTAGGGGCCGGGGAGCTGTTTTTT. Translated, it gives CASSPAIPGLGAGELFF.

This clonotype was recorded at least ten times. The chain carries TRBV5-1 and TRBJ2-3; TRBD2 matches at 11 bases. The CDR3 length is 16 residues. Germline CDR1 is SGHRS and CDR2 is YFSETQ. J gave up 1 base and V 7 bases, and 8 bases lay outside the gene matches. CDR3: CASSRGTSGRTDTQYF. The CDR3 DNA sequence: TGCGCCAGCTCGCGGGGGACTAGCGGCCGCACAGATACGCAGTATTTT.

The V gene is TRBV5-5, the J gene TRBJ1-6; weak D call: TRBD1 (5 bases). Trimming shortened V by 0 bases and J by 5 bases, and 9 bases separated the two germline ends. CDR1 SGHKS and CDR2 YYEKEE come from the germline V gene (reference sequence). The length of the CDR3 is 15 residues. DNA for the CDR3: TGTGCCAGCAGCTTGGTGGTGGGGCATAATTCACCCCTCCACTTT. Translated, it gives CASSLVVGHNSPLHF.

This clonotype was detected only a few times. The J gene is TRBJ1-1, the V gene TRBV4-1; 10 bases line up with TRBD1. From germline, CDR1 is MGHRA and CDR2 YSYEKL. Trimming cost V 0 bases and J 5 bases; bases outside gene matches: 6. This CDR3 comprises 16 residues. CDR3 in amino acids: CASSQDGGTGVTEAFF. The CDR3 nucleotides read TGCGCCAGCAGCCAAGATGGGGGGACAGGGGTTACTGAAGCTTTCTTT.

This clonotype was seen repeatedly, ten times or more. The genes are TRBV3-1 and TRBJ1-3; the D gene is possibly TRBD1 (5 bases). The CDR3 length is 14 residues. V lost 0 bases and J lost 3, with 6 bases in between. Looked up from germline, CDR1 is LGHDT and CDR2 is YNNKEL (reference sequence). The CDR3 coding sequence is TGTGCCAGCAGCCAAGAACAGGTTGGAAACACCATATATTTT. Its protein product is CASSQEQVGNTIYF.

This clonotype occurred a few times. DNA for the CDR3: TGTGCCAGCAGCCAATGGGCCGATCAGCCCCAGCATTTT. This encodes CASSQWADQPQHF. The J gene is TRBJ1-5, the V gene TRBV16; D not certain. Germline CDR1 is KGHSY and CDR2 is FQNENV. Trimming removed 1 base from V and 5 bases from J, with 6 bases in between. The CDR3 loop spans 13 amino acids.

This clonotype occurred many times. V gene TRBV5-1 combines with J gene TRBJ2-6; TRBD2 agrees at 11 bases. The length of the CDR3 is 19 residues. Germline trimming cut 2 bases from V and 0 bases from J; bases unmatched to any gene: 7. Germline CDR1 reads SGHRS; CDR2 reads YFSETQ. The CDR3 loop reads CASSFLTSGGRSGANVLTF. The CDR3 DNA follows: TGCGCCAGCAGCTTCTTAACTAGCGGGGGCCGCTCTGGGGCCAACGTCCTGACTTTC.

Written as DNA, the CDR3 is TGTGCCAGCAGCTGGTCCCGGGACAGGTTCACCTACAATGAGCAGTTCTTC. Residues: CASSWSRDRFTYNEQFF. The genes are TRBV7-9 and TRBJ2-1; 8 nucleotides agree with TRBD1. Losses at the gene ends were 4 bases for V and 2 bases for J; bases not matched to a gene: 10. This CDR3 has 17 residues. Germline loops: CDR1 SEHNR, CDR2 FQNEAQ (reference sequence).

The rearrangement links TRBV20-1 to TRBJ2-7; no reliable D call. The V gene's germline CDR1 is DFQATT and CDR2 SNEGSKA (reference sequence). Trimming removed 5 bases from V and 2 bases from J, with 7 bases in between. The CDR3 is 11 residues long. CDR3 protein: CSALRTYEQYV. Written as DNA, the CDR3 is TGCAGTGCTCTCAGGACCTACGAGCAGTACGTC.

This clonotype appeared many times. This chain uses TRBV2 with TRBJ1-5; D not resolved. The CDR3 has 14 residues. V dropped 2 bases and J dropped 4 bases, with 9 bases sitting between them. Germline CDR1 and CDR2: SNHLY and FYNNEI. CDR3 bases: TGTGCCAGCAGTGAATCAACGGGGAATCAGCCCCAGCATTTT. Translation gives CASSESTGNQPQHF. Complete variable domain (other parts from reference TRBV2 and TRBJ1-5): EPEVTQTPSHQVTQMGQEVILRCVPISNHLYFYWYRQILGQKVEFLVSFYNNEISEKSEIFDDQFSVERPDGSNFTLKIRSTKLEDSAMYFCASSESTGNQPQHFGDGTRLSIL.

In this sample, this clonotype turned up a few times. V is TRBV10-3 and J is TRBJ1-2; 10 nucleotides match TRBD1. The V gene end was trimmed by 11 bases and the J gene end by 5 bases; junction bases not matched to a gene: 11. The CDR3 runs 14 residues. The germline V gene has CDR1 ENHRY and CDR2 SYGVKD. The chain's CDR3 is CASKSGQGVYGYTF. The CDR3 DNA reads as TGTGCCTCCAAATCCGGACAGGGGGTATATGGCTACACCTTC.

This chain connects TRBV5-1 to TRBJ2-5; 14 nucleotides agree with TRBD2. V lost 5 bases, J lost 5 bases, and 8 bases stayed unmatched. Germline V gene data show CDR1 as SGHRS and CDR2 as YFSETQ. This CDR3 is built from 16 residues. The chain's CDR3 is CASRIQGLAGEETQYF. CDR3 in DNA: TGCGCCAGCAGGATTCAGGGACTAGCGGGGGAGGAGACCCAGTACTTC.